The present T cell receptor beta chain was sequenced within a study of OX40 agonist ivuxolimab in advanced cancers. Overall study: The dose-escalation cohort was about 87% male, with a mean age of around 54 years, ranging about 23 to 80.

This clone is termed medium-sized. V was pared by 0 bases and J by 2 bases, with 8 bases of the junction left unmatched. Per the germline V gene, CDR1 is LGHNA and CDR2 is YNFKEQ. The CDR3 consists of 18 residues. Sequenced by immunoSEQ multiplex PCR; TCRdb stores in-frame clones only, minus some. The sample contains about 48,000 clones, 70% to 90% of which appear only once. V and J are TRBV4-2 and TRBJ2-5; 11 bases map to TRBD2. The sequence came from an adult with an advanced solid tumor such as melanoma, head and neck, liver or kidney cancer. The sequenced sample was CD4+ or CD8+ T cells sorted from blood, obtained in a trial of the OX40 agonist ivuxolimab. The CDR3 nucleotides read TGTGCCAGCAGCCAAGAGTTAGCGGGAGGGAGATTACAAGAGACCCAGTACTTC. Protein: CASSQELAGGRLQETQYF.